Below, 11 T cell receptor beta chains from the same sample are listed, as sequenced in a study of T cells in Graves' hyperthyroidism and ophthalmopathy. RNA transcripts provided the source from which TCR beta CDR3 regions were amplified. Researchers ran a first-round RT-PCR on the TCR CDR3 using the HTBI primer set. MiXCR, run by TCRdb on the multiplex PCR reads, gives a single entry per CDR3 protein. This sample carries 650,000 to 800,000 distinct CDR3 sequences, over 40% of them seen once, and the ten largest clones take about 7.2%. What was sequenced was peripheral blood or thyroid tissue (not recorded which). The receptors were sampled from an adult man with Graves' disease, either hyperthyroidism or ophthalmopathy (not recorded which).

This clonotype has a handful of counts. This chain connects TRBV12-3 or TRBV12-4 to TRBJ1-1; D perhaps matches TRBD1 (5 bases). The CDR3 has 11 residues. V lost 3 bases and J 12 bases, leaving 11 bases between the germline ends. The CDR3 sequence is CASSLGQSSFF. The CDR3, as DNA: TGTGCCAGCAGTTTGGGGCAGTCATCTTTCTTT.

The chain is built from TRBV9 and TRBJ1-1; perhaps TRBD1 as D (6 bases). This CDR3 region has 15 residues. The V and J ends lost 0 bases and 2 bases respectively, with 11 bases between them. Germline loops: CDR1 SGDLS, CDR2 YYNGEE. The CDR3 DNA follows: TGTGCCAGCAGCGTAGTCGGGGGGGCAAACACTGAAGCTTTCTTT. Its translation is CASSVVGGANTEAFF.

This chain connects TRBV4-1 to TRBJ2-7; no clear D. CDR3 length equals 15 residues. Per germline, CDR1 MGHRA and CDR2 YSYEKL. Trimming left V 0 bases short and J 0 bases short, with 9 bases between. The CDR3 protein is CASSQDRGASYEQYF. The DNA of the CDR3 is TGCGCCAGCAGCCAAGATCGCGGAGCCTCCTACGAGCAGTACTTC.

This clonotype came up many times. The chain recombines TRBV15 with TRBJ1-5, with D perhaps matching TRBD1 (6 bases). The CDR3 has 16 residues. Germline V lookup: CDR1 LNHNV, CDR2 YYDKDF (reference sequence). Trimming shortened V by 0 bases and J by 7 bases, and 16 bases separated the two germline ends. The CDR3 reads CATSRDRGGGLQPQHF. DNA for the CDR3: TGTGCCACCAGCAGAGATCGAGGGGGGGGGTTACAGCCCCAGCATTTT.

This clonotype was counted at least ten times. The chain combines TRBV24-1 with TRBJ1-4; D unresolved. V shed 0 bases and J shed 10 bases, with 5 bases lying between them. CDR3 length: 12 amino acids. Per germline, CDR1 KGHDR and CDR2 SFDVKD. The CDR3 coding sequence is TGTGCCACCAGTGATTTGGATGGAAAACTGTTTTTT. Translation: CATSDLDGKLFF.

This clonotype was counted ten times or more. The chain has TRBV7-2 and TRBJ1-4; perhaps TRBD1 as D (6 bases). Germline CDR1 reads SGHTA; CDR2 reads FQGNSA. The CDR3 totals 16 residues. With 1 base removed from V and 0 bases from J, the gap between germline ends came to 9 bases. The CDR3 sequence is CASSLGTVATNEKLFF. Written as DNA, the CDR3 is TGTGCCAGCAGCTTAGGGACAGTTGCAACTAATGAAAAACTGTTTTTT. Full variable domain (remainder filled in from reference TRBV7-2 and TRBJ1-4): GAGVSQSPSNKVTEKGKDVELRCDPISGHTALYWYRQSLGQGLEFLIYFQGNSAPDKSGLPSDRFSAERTGGSVSTLTIQRTQQEDSAVYLCASSLGTVATNEKLFFGSGTQLSVL.

The rearrangement uses TRBV7-4 and TRBJ2-5, with 8 bases matching TRBD1. CDR3 length equals 16 residues. Unmatched junction bases numbered 7, after V lost 3 bases and J lost 1 base. The germline CDR1 and CDR2 sequences are SGHVT and SQSDAQ. CDR3 residues: CASSFEGQVVQETQYF. The CDR3 nucleotides read TGTGCCAGCAGCTTTGAGGGACAGGTGGTCCAAGAGACCCAGTACTTC.

V and J are TRBV10-3 and TRBJ2-7; the match to TRBD2 covers 8 bases. Germline-derived CDR1 and CDR2 are ENHRY and SYGVKD. This CDR3 comprises 15 residues. Trimming took 8 bases from V and 9 from J; bases not matched to a gene: 18. The CDR3 protein is CAISQVVTQSGGQYF. The CDR3 DNA reads TGTGCCATCTCACAGGTCGTCACCCAAAGCGGGGGGCAGTACTTC.

This clonotype was counted between two and nine times. The gene calls are TRBV20-1 and TRBJ1-2; 10 bases map to TRBD1. CDR1 and CDR2 from the germline V gene are DFQATT and SNEGSKA (reference sequence). The CDR3 has 16 amino acids. Trimming at V came to 2 bases and at J to 5 bases, leaving 11 bases not matched to a gene. The CDR3 protein is CSARTTGGLFGYGYTF. The CDR3 DNA is TGCAGTGCTAGAACGACAGGGGGCCTCTTTGGGTATGGCTACACCTTC.

This rearrangement joins TRBV25-1 to TRBJ1-1; D is uncertain. There are 14 residues in the CDR3. Germline lookup yields CDR1 MGHDK and CDR2 SYGVNS. The V end lost 5 bases, the J end lost 3 bases, and 13 bases lay between the germline ends. The CDR3 loop reads CASSSGAWHTEAFF. The CDR3 nucleotides read TGTGCCAGCAGTTCGGGAGCATGGCACACTGAAGCTTTCTTT.

The chain carries TRBV7-9 and TRBJ1-3; D unresolved. This CDR3 comprises 13 residues. With 5 bases removed from V and 6 bases from J, the gap between germline ends came to 11 bases. The germline CDR1 and CDR2 sequences are SEHNR and FQNEAQ (reference sequence). CDR3 bases: TGTGCCAGCAGCCAAGGAACTTTAAACACCATATATTTT. Translation: CASSQGTLNTIYF.